The source of this T cell receptor beta chain is a study of human T cells and chemical hapten exposure. Turning to the study itself: Each patient's scalp received weekly diphenylcyclopropenone throughout the approximately 23-week study. General study results and limits: TCRs at high frequency, those above 1 in 1000, did not change with DPC sensitization. PT1 expanded TCR counts correlated positively with patch test score.

Per the original methods: Per-sample TCR counts ranged from roughly 23,224 to 750,000, median 95,638. One entry per CDR3 protein, called by TCRdb with MiXCR from the RACE reads. The V and J calls come from TCRdb's annotation, not from the publication. The sample has 350,000 to 450,000 distinct CDR3 sequences; more than 4.5% are singletons. This clonotype showed up just a few times. The antigen is undetermined. Noted time point: pre-sensitization, week 0. Indicated treatment: therapeutic diphenylcyclopropenone sensitization with weekly scalp DPC. This receptor was taken from a woman aged 50 to 65 with alopecia areata. Some clones in this sample may be carry-over from other donors' samples. Sequences were derived from whole blood, sampled in connection with sensitization to the hapten diphenylcyclopropenone (DPC).

The CDR3: CSARGVQGWNTEAFF. The CDR3, as DNA: TGCAGTGCTAGAGGGGTCCAGGGATGGAACACTGAAGCTTTCTTT. The rearrangement joins TRBV20-1 to TRBJ1-1, with a tentative D call TRBD1 (5 bases). V was trimmed by 1 base and J by 1 base, leaving 13 bases between them. Per the germline V gene, CDR1 is DFQATT and CDR2 is SNEGSKA (reference sequence). The CDR3 is 15 amino acids.